The rows below give T cell receptor beta chains drawn from one sample of a study of OX40 agonist ivuxolimab in advanced cancers. The protocol was immunoSEQ multiplex PCR, while the TCRdb copy is restricted to in-frame clones and leaves out a portion. The sample records about 96,000 clones, 90% being singletons. Source: CD4+ or CD8+ T cells sorted from blood, taken in a trial of the OX40 agonist ivuxolimab. Receptors were obtained from an adult with an advanced solid tumor such as melanoma, head and neck, liver or kidney cancer. Both conserved end residues are trimmed from each CDR3.

V gene	J gene	CDR3 protein
TRBV6-5	TRBJ1-1	ASSTGPNTEAF
TRBV5-1	TRBJ1-1	ASSSGGANTEAF
TRBV6-1	TRBJ1-5	ASSESPSYQPQH
TRBV21-1	TRBJ2-5	ASIDPQDSLYQETQY
TRBV19	TRBJ1-4	ASSTYLNEKLF
TRBV28	TRBJ1-1	ASSLPTGLDTEAF
TRBV5-1	TRBJ1-2	ASSSRQGTNYGYT
TRBV5-1	TRBJ1-1	ASSLAVRGSGTEAF
TRBV7-9	TRBJ2-1	ASSLTTGYNEQF
TRBV27	TRBJ1-4	ASSFGRANEKLF
TRBV9	TRBJ2-1	ASSVDLGGSSYNEQF